This passage covers 13 T cell receptor beta chains from one sample sequenced in a study of cytomegalovirus exposure and HLA in healthy donors. The data were produced by immunoSEQ multiplex PCR, yet TCRdb's version contains in-frame clones alone and is incomplete. The table includes tens of thousands of clones, around 96% detected once. The sequencing input was PBMCs. The receptors derive from a man between 18 and 29 years old in good health and CMV-seropositive.

This clone was counted once. The V gene is TRBV5-4, the J gene TRBJ2-5; 7 bases match TRBD1. The CDR3 covers 15 residues. The germline V gene has CDR1 SGHNT and CDR2 YYREEE (reference sequence). The ends lost 4 bases at V and 2 bases at J; junction bases unmatched: 8. As DNA, the CDR3 is TGTGCCAGCAGCATAGGGACAGCTGATCAAGAGACCCAGTACTTC. Translation gives CASSIGTADQETQYF.

The V and J genes are TRBV11-3 and TRBJ2-1; a weak D match, TRBD1 (5 bases). With 5 bases removed from V and 6 bases from J, the gap between germline ends came to 14 bases. This CDR3 comprises 14 residues. Germline values: CDR1 SGHNT, CDR2 YENEEA. DNA of the CDR3: TGTGCCAGCAGCCCAGGGCCGCACCGCAATGAGCAGTTCTTC. This gives the protein CASSPGPHRNEQFF.

The chain has TRBV6-1 and TRBJ2-7; a weak D match, TRBD1 (5 bases). CDR3 length: 14 residues. V was shortened by 3 bases and J by 7 bases, with 16 bases between the two germline ends. Germline CDR1 and CDR2: MNHNS and SASEGT. The CDR3 bases are TGTGCCAGCAGTGAGGCAGCCTTGGGGCGGGAGCAGTACTTC. Protein product: CASSEAALGREQYF.

V and J are TRBV9 and TRBJ2-3; 13 positions agree with TRBD2. V dropped 3 bases and J dropped 3; count of bases not matched to a gene: 7. Germline assignment: CDR1 SGDLS and CDR2 YYNGEE. There are 17 residues in the CDR3. DNA of the CDR3: TGTGCCAGCAGCGAGCGACTAGCGGGAGGTCTTACAGATACGCAGTATTTT. This codes for CASSERLAGGLTDTQYF.

This rearrangement joins TRBV21-1 to TRBJ1-4; TRBD1 is the table's D call, not checked against the DNA. TRBV21-1 is deemed a pseudogene. This CDR3 contains 15 residues. CDR3 coding DNA: TGTGCCAGCCAGGGGGTGGCGGCGGCTAATGAAAAACTGTTTTTT. It encodes CASQGVAAANEKLFF.

This chain joins TRBV29-1 and TRBJ2-5; D is perhaps TRBD2 (7 bases). Trimming cost V 8 bases and J 4 bases, with 14 bases left between them. Germline V gene data show CDR1 as SQVTM and CDR2 as ANQGSEA. The CDR3 has 12 residues. The CDR3 DNA is TGCAGCTCCCGCCGGGGGGCAGAGACCCAGTACTTC. Amino acid sequence: CSSRRGAETQYF.

This chain uses TRBV6-1 with TRBJ2-3; 13 nucleotides align to TRBD2. Germline V gene sequence: CDR1 MNHNS, CDR2 SASEGT. The length of the CDR3 is 19 residues. With 4 bases clipped from V and 0 bases from J, the junction kept 10 bases outside the gene matches. Here the CDR3 DNA reads TGTGCCAGCAGTGTCCGACTAGCGGGGGGTTCAACTAGCACAGATACGCAGTATTTT. As protein: CASSVRLAGGSTSTDTQYF.

This chain connects TRBV5-1 to TRBJ2-3, with D perhaps matching TRBD1 (6 bases). The CDR3 extends over 15 amino acids. Trimming took off 0 bases at V and 2 bases at J, with 10 bases between the two ends. CDR1 and CDR2 from the germline V gene are SGHRS and YFSETQ. This CDR3 reads CASSLGRGPTDTQYF. DNA for the CDR3: TGCGCCAGCAGCTTGGGCAGGGGCCCCACAGATACGCAGTATTTT.

V and J are TRBV2 and TRBJ1-1, with 7 bases fitting TRBD1. CDR3 length equals 16 residues. V trimming: 2 bases; J trimming: 4 bases; junction bases outside the gene matches: 10. Germline values: CDR1 SNHLY, CDR2 FYNNEI. Written as DNA, the CDR3 is TGTGCCAGCAGTGAAAGGCCCCCAGGGGGAGGCACTGAAGCTTTCTTT. Translated, it gives CASSERPPGGGTEAFF.

The gene calls are TRBV28 and TRBJ2-7, with 9 bases matching TRBD1. Unmatched junction bases numbered 3, after V lost 4 bases and J lost 2 bases. CDR3 size: 14 residues. CDR1 and CDR2 from the germline V gene are MDHEN and SYDVKM. The CDR3 DNA reads TGTGCCAGCAGTTGGGACAGGGAGGCCTACGAGCAGTACTTC. Amino acids: CASSWDREAYEQYF.

The chain employs TRBV7-6 and TRBJ1-2; D gene unclear. V lost 1 base and J lost 3, with 9 bases in between. The CDR3 is 14 residues long. Per germline, CDR1 SGHVS and CDR2 FNYEAQ. The CDR3 sequence is CASSLGPSDYGYTF. CDR3 sequence (DNA): TGTGCCAGCAGCTTAGGTCCGTCCGACTATGGCTACACCTTC.

The gene calls are TRBV30 and TRBJ2-7; maybe TRBD1 (6 bases). Trimming removed 5 bases at V and 3 bases at J, with 14 bases between. Germline CDR1 and CDR2: GTSNPN and SVGIG (reference sequence). The CDR3 is made up of 13 amino acids. CDR3 DNA sequence: TGTGCCTGGTCCTGGGGGCTAGACTACGAGCAGTACTTC. Protein: CAWSWGLDYEQYF. Using reference TRBV30 and TRBJ2-7 for the parts outside the CDR3, the full variable domain is SQTIHQWPATLVQPVGSPLSLECTVEGTSNPNLYWYRQAAGRGLQLLFYSVGIGQISSEVPQNLSASRPQDRQFILSSKKLLLSDSGFYLCAWSWGLDYEQYFGPGTRLTVT.

V usage is TRBV14 and J usage is TRBJ2-3, with D possibly being TRBD1 (6 bases). Germline-derived CDR1 and CDR2 are SGHDN and FVKESK. With 4 bases removed from V and 5 bases from J, the gap between germline ends came to 16 bases. The CDR3 is 15 residues long. For the CDR3, the DNA is TGTGCCAGCAGCCGACAACAGGGCACCATAGATACGCAGTATTTT. Protein: CASSRQQGTIDTQYF. Based on the CDR3 plus reference TRBV14 and TRBJ2-3, the full variable domain is EAGVTQFPSHSVIEKGQTVTLRCDPISGHDNLYWYRRVMGKEIKFLLHFVKESKQDESGMPNNRFLAERTGGTYSTLKVQPAELEDSGVYFCASSRQQGTIDTQYFGPGTRLTVL.